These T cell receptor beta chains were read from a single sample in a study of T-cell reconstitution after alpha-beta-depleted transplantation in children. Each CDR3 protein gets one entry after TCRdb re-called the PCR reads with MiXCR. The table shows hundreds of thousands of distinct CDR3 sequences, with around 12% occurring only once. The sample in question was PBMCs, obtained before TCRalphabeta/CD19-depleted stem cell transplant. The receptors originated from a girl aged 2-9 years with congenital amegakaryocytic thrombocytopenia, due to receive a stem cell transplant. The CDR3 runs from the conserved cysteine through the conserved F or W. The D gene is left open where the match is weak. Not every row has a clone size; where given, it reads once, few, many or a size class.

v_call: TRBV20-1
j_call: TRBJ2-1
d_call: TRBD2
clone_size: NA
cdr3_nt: TGCAGTGCTAAGAGCAGCGGGATGAGCTCCTACAATGAGCAGTTCTTC
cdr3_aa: CSAKSSGMSSYNEQFF

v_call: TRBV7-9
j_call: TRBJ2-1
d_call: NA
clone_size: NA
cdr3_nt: TGTGCCAGCAGACTGATCGGAAGCCCGTACAATGAGCAGTTCTTC
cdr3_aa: CASRLIGSPYNEQFF

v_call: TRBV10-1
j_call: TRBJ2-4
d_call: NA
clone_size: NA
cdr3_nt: TGCGCCAGCAGTGAGTCGAAGGCCGGACTAGCCAAAAACATTCAGTACTTC
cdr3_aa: CASSESKAGLAKNIQYF

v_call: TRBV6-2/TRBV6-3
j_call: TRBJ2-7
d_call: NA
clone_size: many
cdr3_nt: TGTGCCAGCAGTTACATGCACCGTTCCTACGAGCAGTACTTC
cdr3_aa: CASSYMHRSYEQYF

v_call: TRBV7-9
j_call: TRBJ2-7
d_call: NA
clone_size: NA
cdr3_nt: TGTGCCAGCAGCTGGGTGGGGAACTACGAGCAGTACTTC
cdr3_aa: CASSWVGNYEQYF

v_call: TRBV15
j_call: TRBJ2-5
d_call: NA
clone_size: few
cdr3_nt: TGTGCCACCAGCAGAGATTATGGGGATGTGGAGACCCAGTACTTC
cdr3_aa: CATSRDYGDVETQYF

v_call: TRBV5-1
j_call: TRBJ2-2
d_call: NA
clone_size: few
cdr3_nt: TGCGCCAGCAGTTCCCAGGGGGGCGCCGGCGGGGAGCTGTTTTTT
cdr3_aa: CASSSQGGAGGELFF

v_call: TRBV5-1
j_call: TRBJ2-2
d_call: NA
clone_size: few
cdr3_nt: TGCGCCAGCAGCTTGCTGGGCGGAGCGAACACCGGGGAGCTGTTTTTT
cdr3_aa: CASSLLGGANTGELFF

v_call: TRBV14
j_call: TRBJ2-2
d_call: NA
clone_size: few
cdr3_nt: TGTGCCAGCAGAGTCTCTGGCGGCACCGGGGAGCTGTTTTTT
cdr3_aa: CASRVSGGTGELFF

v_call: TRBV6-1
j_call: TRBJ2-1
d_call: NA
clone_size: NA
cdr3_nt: TGTGCCAGCACGGCCAGCGACGGCCTCGTGGCGTTCTTC
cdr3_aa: CASTASDGLVAFF

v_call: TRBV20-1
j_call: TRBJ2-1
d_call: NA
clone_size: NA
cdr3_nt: TGCAGTGCTGCCCTGATGAGTTTCGGGTCTTACAATGAGCAGTTCTTC
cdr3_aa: CSAALMSFGSYNEQFF

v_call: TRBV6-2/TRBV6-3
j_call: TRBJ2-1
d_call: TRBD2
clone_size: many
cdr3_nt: TGTGCCAGCAGTTACTTACTAGCGGGAGTCAATGAGCAGTTCTTC
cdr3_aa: CASSYLLAGVNEQFF

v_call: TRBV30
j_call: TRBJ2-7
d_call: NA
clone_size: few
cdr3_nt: TGTGCCTGGAGGATCGGGAGAGACGAGCAGTACTTC
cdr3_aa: CAWRIGRDEQYF

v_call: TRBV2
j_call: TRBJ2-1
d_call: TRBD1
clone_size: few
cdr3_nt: TGTGCCAGCAGTCAAAATACAGGGGGGCCAACCTACAATGAGCAGTTCTTC
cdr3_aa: CASSQNTGGPTYNEQFF

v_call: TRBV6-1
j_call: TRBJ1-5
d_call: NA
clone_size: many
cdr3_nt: TGTGCCAGCCGGGGGACACAGCATCAGCCCCAGCATTTT
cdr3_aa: CASRGTQHQPQHF

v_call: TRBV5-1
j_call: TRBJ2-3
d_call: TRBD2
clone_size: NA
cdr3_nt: TGCGCCAGCCAACTACTAGCGGGAGTGACAGATACGCAGTATTTT
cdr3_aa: CASQLLAGVTDTQYF

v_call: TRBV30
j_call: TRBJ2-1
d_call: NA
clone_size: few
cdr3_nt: TGTGCCTGGAGTGAGACTTCTTCCTTCTACAATGAGCAGTTCTTC
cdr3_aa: CAWSETSSFYNEQFF

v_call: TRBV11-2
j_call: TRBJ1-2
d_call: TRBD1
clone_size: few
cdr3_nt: TGTGCCAGCAGCTTAGAGGCAGTTTTGGGACAGGGACATGGCTACACCTTC
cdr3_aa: CASSLEAVLGQGHGYTF

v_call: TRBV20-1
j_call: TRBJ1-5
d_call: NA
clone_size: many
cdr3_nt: TGCAGTGCTAGAGAGCGACAGTCGGGCAATCAGCCCCAGCATTTT
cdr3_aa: CSARERQSGNQPQHF

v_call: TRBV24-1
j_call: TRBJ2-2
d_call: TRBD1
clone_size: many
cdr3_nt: TGTGCCACCAGTGATCCGACAGGGGGTGCGAACACCGGGGAGCTGTTTTTT
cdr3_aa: CATSDPTGGANTGELFF

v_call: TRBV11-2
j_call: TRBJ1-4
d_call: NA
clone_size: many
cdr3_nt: TGTGCCAGCAGCCCCGAGTGGAAACTGTTTTTT
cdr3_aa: CASSPEWKLFF

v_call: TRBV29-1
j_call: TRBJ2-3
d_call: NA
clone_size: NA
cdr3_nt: TGCAGCGTTGGAGGGGGTAGCACAGATACGCAGTATTTT
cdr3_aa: CSVGGGSTDTQYF

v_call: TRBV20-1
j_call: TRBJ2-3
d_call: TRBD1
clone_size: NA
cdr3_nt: TGCAGTGCTAGCCCCGGGACAGGGGGCGATACGCAGTATTTT
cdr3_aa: CSASPGTGGDTQYF

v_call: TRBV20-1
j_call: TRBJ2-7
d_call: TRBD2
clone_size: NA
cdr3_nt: TGCAGTGCTAGAGAGCGGGAGGGCGTTATATACGAGCAGTACTTC
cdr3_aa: CSAREREGVIYEQYF

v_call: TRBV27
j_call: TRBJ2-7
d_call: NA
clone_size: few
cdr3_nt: TGTGCCAGCAGTGAACAGATGCGGGGTAGGCAGTACTTC
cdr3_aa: CASSEQMRGRQYF

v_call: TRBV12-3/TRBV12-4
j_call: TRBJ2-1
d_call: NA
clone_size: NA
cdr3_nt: TGTGCCAGCAGCCCCGACACGAGCTCCTACAATGAGCAGTTCTTC
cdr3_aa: CASSPDTSSYNEQFF

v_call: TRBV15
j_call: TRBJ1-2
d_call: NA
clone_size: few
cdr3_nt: TGTGCCACCAGCAGAGACCCCGGCTATGGCTACACCTTC
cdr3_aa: CATSRDPGYGYTF

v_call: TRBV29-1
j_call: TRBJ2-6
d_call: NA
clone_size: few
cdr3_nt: TGCAGCGTCACCTGGGGCGATTCTGGGGCCAACGTCCTGACTTTC
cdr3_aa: CSVTWGDSGANVLTF

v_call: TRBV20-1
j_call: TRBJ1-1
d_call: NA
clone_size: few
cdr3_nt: TGCAGTCGCAGCGGAGGGGGAACTGAAGCTTTCTTT
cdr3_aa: CSRSGGGTEAFF

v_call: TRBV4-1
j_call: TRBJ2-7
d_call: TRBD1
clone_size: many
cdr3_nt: TGCGCCAGCAGCCAAGTTACAGGGGACTCCTACGAGCAGTACTTC
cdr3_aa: CASSQVTGDSYEQYF

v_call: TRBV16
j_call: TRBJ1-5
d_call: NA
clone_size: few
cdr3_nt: TGTGCCAGCAGCCAAGTGAGGTGGCAGCCCCAGCATTTT
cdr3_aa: CASSQVRWQPQHF

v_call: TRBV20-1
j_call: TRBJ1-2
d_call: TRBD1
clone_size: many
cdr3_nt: TGCAGTGCTAGGAGAATCCGCGAGGGACAGGGAAGAAATGGCTACACCTTC
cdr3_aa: CSARRIREGQGRNGYTF